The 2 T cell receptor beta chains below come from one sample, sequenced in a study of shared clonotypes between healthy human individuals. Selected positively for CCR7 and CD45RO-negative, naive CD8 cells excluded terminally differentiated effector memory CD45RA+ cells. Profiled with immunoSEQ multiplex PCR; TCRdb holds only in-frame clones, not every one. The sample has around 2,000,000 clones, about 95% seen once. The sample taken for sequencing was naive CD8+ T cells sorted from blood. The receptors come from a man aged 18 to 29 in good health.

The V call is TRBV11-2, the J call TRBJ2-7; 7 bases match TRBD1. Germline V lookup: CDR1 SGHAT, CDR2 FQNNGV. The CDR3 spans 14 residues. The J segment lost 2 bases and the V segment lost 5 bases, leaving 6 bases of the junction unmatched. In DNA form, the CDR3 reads TGTGCCAGCAGCATCGGGACAGCGGCCTACGAGCAGTACTTC. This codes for CASSIGTAAYEQYF.

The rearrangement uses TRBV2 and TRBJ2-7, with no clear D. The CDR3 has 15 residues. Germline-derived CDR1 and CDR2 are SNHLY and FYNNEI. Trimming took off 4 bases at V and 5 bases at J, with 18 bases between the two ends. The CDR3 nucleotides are TGTGCCAGCAGTGTGTCCGGAGTAACCCCCCACGAGCAGTACTTC. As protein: CASSVSGVTPHEQYF.